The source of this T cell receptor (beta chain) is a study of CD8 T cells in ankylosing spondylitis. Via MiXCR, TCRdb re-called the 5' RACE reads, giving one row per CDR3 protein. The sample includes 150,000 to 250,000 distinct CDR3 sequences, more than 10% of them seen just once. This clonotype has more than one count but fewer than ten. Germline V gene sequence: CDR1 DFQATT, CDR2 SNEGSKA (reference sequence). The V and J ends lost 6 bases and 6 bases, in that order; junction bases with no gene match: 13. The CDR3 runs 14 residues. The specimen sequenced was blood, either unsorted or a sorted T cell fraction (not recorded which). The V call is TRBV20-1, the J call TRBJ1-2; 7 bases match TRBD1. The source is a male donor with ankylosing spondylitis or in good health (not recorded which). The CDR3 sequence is CSAHGTDSMDGYTF. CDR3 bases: TGCAGTGCCCATGGGACAGATTCTATGGATGGCTACACCTTC.